This record looks at one T cell receptor beta chain sequence and its context. The sample originates from a study of cytomegalovirus exposure and HLA in healthy donors. TCRdb keeps only in-frame clones here, not all; method: immunoSEQ multiplex PCR. The table has some 260,000 clones, over 75% seen once. The CDR3 is made up of 16 amino acids. Per the germline V gene, CDR1 is SGHTA and CDR2 is FQGNSA. V lost 2 bases to trimming and J lost 6 bases; unmatched junction nucleotides: 8. This receptor was identified in a young man in good health and CMV-seropositive. The rearrangement joins TRBV7-2 to TRBJ2-3; 10 bases line up with TRBD2. Sequenced: PBMCs. As DNA, the CDR3 is TGTGCCAGCAGCTTACCGAGCGGGAGGGCCTTGGATACGCAGTATTTT. Its protein product is CASSLPSGRALDTQYF.